This is a list of T cell receptor beta chains from one sample in a study of cytomegalovirus exposure and HLA in healthy donors. The table came from immunoSEQ multiplex PCR; TCRdb's copy has only in-frame clones and leaves some out. Of about 120,000 clones detected, around nine tenths appear once; the ten largest clones hold about 4.3%. Sequences were obtained from PBMCs. The receptors derive from a man aged 18 to 30 in good health and CMV-seropositive. Each CDR3 is given with its conserved first and last residue. The D gene is left open where the match is weak. Size is stated for part of the rows, as once, few or many counts, or as a class when the clone is expanded.

clone_size j_call v_call d_call cdr3_nt cdr3_aa
. TRBJ1-2 TRBV19 . TGTGCCAGTAGCGACCGGGGGGTGGAGGTCTTC CASSDRGVEVF
. TRBJ2-2 TRBV18 . TGTGCCAGCTCCCCGGGACTGCTACAGAACACCGGGGAGCTGTTTTTT CASSPGLLQNTGELFF
. TRBJ2-7 TRBV23-1 TRBD1 TGCGCCAGCAGTCAGATTGGGACAGGGGGCCCCTACGAGCAGTACTTC CASSQIGTGGPYEQYF
once TRBJ1-1 TRBV5-1 TRBD1 TGCGCCAGCAGCTTGGACCTAACCGGGACAGGGGGGAACACTGAAGCTTTCTTT CASSLDLTGTGGNTEAFF
. TRBJ2-5 TRBV29-1 TRBD2 TGCAGCGTTGATGGGACTAGCGGGTTGGAGACCCAGTACTTC CSVDGTSGLETQYF
. TRBJ2-3 TRBV5-1 TRBD1 TGCGCCAGCAGCTTAACAGGGGGTGATACGCAGTATTTT CASSLTGGDTQYF
. TRBJ2-3 TRBV2 TRBD1 TGTGCCAGCAGGGCGGACAGGAGCACAGATACGCAGTATTTT CASRADRSTDTQYF
few TRBJ2-7 TRBV19 TRBD2 TGTGCCAGTAGTCCTAGATGGACTAGCGGGGGCACCTACGAGCAGTACTTC CASSPRWTSGGTYEQYF
. TRBJ2-7 TRBV27 TRBD1 TGTGCCAGCAGACAGGACAGGGGCTACGAGCAGTACTTC CASRQDRGYEQYF
. TRBJ2-7 TRBV28 TRBD2 TGTGCCAGCAGTTTATCGGGAGGGTACTACGAGCAGTACTTC CASSLSGGYYEQYF
. TRBJ1-6 TRBV5-8 TRBD1 TGTGCCAGCAGCTGGTGGGGACAGGGGGATTCACCCCTCCACTTT CASSWWGQGDSPLHF
. TRBJ2-6 TRBV27 TRBD1 TGTGCCAGCAGTTTATCGATATTAAACAGGGGGCTCATCTCTGGGGCCAACGTCCTGACTTTC CASSLSILNRGLISGANVLTF
once TRBJ2-7 TRBV5-6 . TGTGCCAGCAGCCACGGAGCAGGGGCCAGCTACGAGCAGTACTTC CASSHGAGASYEQYF
. TRBJ1-6 TRBV5-1 . TGCGCCAGCAGCCTCCTAGGGGGTCGGGATTCACCCCTCCACTTT CASSLLGGRDSPLHF
. TRBJ2-1 TRBV4-2 . TGTGCCAGCAGCCAAGGACTCCGCAATGAGCAGTTCTTC CASSQGLRNEQFF
few TRBJ2-7 TRBV11-2 . TGTGCCAGCAGCTCACTAAACAGGGCTACCTACGAGCAGTACTTC CASSSLNRATYEQYF
. TRBJ2-2 TRBV14 . TGTGCCAGCAGCAAACTAGCGAACACCGGGGAGCTGTTTTTT CASSKLANTGELFF
. TRBJ2-1 TRBV7-9 TRBD2 TGTGCCAGCAGCTTCTTTGGGGGGGTGTTTCCCAACAATGAGCAGTTCTTC CASSFFGGVFPNNEQFF
. TRBJ1-1 TRBV9 . TGTGCCAGCAGCGTAGGGGGAGTGAACACTGAAGCTTTCTTT CASSVGGVNTEAFF
. TRBJ2-6 TRBV29-1 . TGCAGCGTTGTTGACAACTCTGGGGCCAACGTCCTGACTTTC CSVVDNSGANVLTF
. TRBJ1-1 TRBV6-5 . TGTGCCAGCGCGGGGGGGAGGAACACTGAAGCTTTCTTT CASAGGRNTEAFF
. TRBJ1-5 TRBV7-2 . TGTGCCAGCAGCTTACTCAATCAGCCCCAGCATTTT CASSLLNQPQHF
. TRBJ2-7 TRBV25-1 . TGTGCCAGCAGTCACCGGGACGGGAGCTCCTACGAGCAGTACTTC CASSHRDGSSYEQYF
. TRBJ1-4 TRBV7-2 TRBD1 TGTGCCAGCAGCTTAGCAGGGGGCGCCGAAAAACTGTTTTTT CASSLAGGAEKLFF
. TRBJ2-3 TRBV7-8 TRBD2 TGTGCCAGCAGCTTAGGTCTAGCGGGGGGGCCCCCAGATACGCAGTATTTT CASSLGLAGGPPDTQYF
. TRBJ2-3 TRBV29-1 . TGCAGCGTTTCTCAGGGTAATGATGCAGATACGCAGTATTTT CSVSQGNDADTQYF
once TRBJ2-2 TRBV7-2 TRBD1 TGTGCCAGCAGCCTTCGGGACAGGGCAAACACCGGGGAGCTGTTTTTT CASSLRDRANTGELFF
. TRBJ2-1 TRBV10-2 . TGCGCCAGCGGTGGGCAGGGGATTTACAATGAGCAGTTCTTC CASGGQGIYNEQFF
. TRBJ1-1 TRBV4-1 TRBD1 TGCGCCAGCAGCCGGCTAGCCGGGACAGCATTGAACACTGAAGCTTTCTTT CASSRLAGTALNTEAFF
. TRBJ2-5 TRBV14 . TGTGCCAGCAGCCAGGTGGCTCAAGAGACCCAGTACTTC CASSQVAQETQYF